This TCR beta chain was identified during a study of cytomegalovirus exposure and HLA in healthy donors. The primer mix had 60 Vbeta and 13 Jbeta primers. Profiling relied on immunoSEQ multiplex PCR, and the TCRdb table lists in-frame clones only, not all of them. The sample lists about 240,000 clones, about 85% occurring once. In the case of this clone: The antigen is not known.

In nominal health when sampled, donors likely had unrecorded immune exposures nonetheless. Findings and limits, study-wide: Reportedly, fewer N-insertions than the roughly 600-donor mean appeared in an Asian-associated ancestry cluster in a later analysis.

Sequenced: PBMCs. This receptor was taken from a girl aged 2 to 10 in good health and CMV-seronegative.

CDR3 DNA sequence: TGTGCCAGCAGTGACCCGTTTACAGGGGGCGAATCCCTCACTGAAGCTTTCTTT. Translation gives CASSDPFTGGESLTEAFF. The chain employs TRBV6-4 and TRBJ1-1; TRBD1 matches at 9 bases. J was trimmed by 4 bases and V by 2 bases; bases with no gene match: 14. The CDR3 totals 18 residues. CDR1 MRHNA and CDR2 SNTAGT come from the germline V gene.